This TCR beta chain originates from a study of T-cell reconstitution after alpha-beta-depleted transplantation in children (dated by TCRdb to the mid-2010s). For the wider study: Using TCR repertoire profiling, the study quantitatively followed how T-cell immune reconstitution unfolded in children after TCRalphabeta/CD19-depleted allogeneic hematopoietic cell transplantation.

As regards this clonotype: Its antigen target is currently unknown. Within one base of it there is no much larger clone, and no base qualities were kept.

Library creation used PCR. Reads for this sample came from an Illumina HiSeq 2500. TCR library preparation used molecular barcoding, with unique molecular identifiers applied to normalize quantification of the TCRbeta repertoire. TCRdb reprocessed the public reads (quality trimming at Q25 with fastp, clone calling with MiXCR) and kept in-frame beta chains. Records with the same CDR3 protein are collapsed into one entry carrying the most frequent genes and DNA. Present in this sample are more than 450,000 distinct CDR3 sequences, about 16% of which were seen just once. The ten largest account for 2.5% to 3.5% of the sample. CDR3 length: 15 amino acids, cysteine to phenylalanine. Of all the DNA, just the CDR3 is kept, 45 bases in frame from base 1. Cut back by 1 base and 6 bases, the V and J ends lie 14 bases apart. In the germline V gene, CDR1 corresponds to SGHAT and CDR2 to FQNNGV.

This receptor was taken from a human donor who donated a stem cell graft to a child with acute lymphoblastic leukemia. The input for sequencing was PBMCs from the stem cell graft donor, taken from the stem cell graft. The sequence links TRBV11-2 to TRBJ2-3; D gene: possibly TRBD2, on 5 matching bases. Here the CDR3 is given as CASSLVYRGGDTQYF. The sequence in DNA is TGTGCCAGCAGCTTAGTATACCGGGGTGGGGATACGCAGTATTTT.